This entry features one T cell receptor (beta chain) sequence. The data were taken from a study of shared clonotypes between healthy human individuals. The CDR3 runs 15 residues. From germline, CDR1 is MGHRA and CDR2 YSYEKL. V dropped 5 bases and J dropped 12 bases, with 22 bases sitting between them. The study ran the assay at deep level. Sequencing was performed with immunoSEQ multiplex PCR; in TCRdb, only in-frame clones are kept and a portion is missing. The data show roughly 510,000 clones, over 60% seen once. Sequenced sample: PBMCs. V is TRBV4-1 and J is TRBJ1-4; TRBD1 is a possible D gene (5 bases). This TCR was sampled from a woman aged 40 to 50 in good health. Some clones in this sample may be carry-over from other donors' samples. The CDR3 here is CASSLPGPLGKELFF. In nucleotides, the CDR3 is TGCGCCAGCAGCTTACCGGGGCCCCTGGGAAAAGAACTGTTTTTT.